This TCR beta chain was profiled in a study of vaccination effects on CD4 cells after COVID-19. Viral peptide pool expansion of antigen-specific CD4+ T cells preceded sequencing in the ViraFEST assay. When more than 9 days of culture had elapsed, CD4+ T cells were isolated. Participants completed two doses of the BNT162b2 or mRNA-1273 vaccine. Peptides at around 9.9 ug/ml and IL-2 at around 9.3 IU/ml were added to 1.5 million to 2.5 million PBMC per well. A half-medium replacement with IL-2 medium was carried out on days 3 and 7. Assay: immunoSEQ multiplex PCR; the TCRdb copy retains only in-frame clones and omits some. The sample consists of about 32,000 clones, around three quarters of them appearing once. Turning to this clone: What it binds is not known.

Study-level points and caveats: Few convalescent patients were included, and no early post-infection timepoints were sampled. Marked clonal contraction of infection- and vaccine-induced clones was seen late after vaccination.

Trimming removed 4 bases at V and 5 bases at J, with 9 bases between. The germline gives CDR1 SQVTM, CDR2 ANQGSEA. The CDR3 extends over 12 amino acids. The clonotype originates from a human donor who received a COVID-19 vaccine. The sequences come from CD4+ T cells from PBMCs cultured with HCoV-229E spike peptides, collected after COVID-19 vaccination. This chain connects TRBV29-1 to TRBJ2-1, with D perhaps being TRBD1 or TRBD2 (5 bases each). The CDR3 loop is CSVGGIHNEQFF. The CDR3 nucleotides read TGCAGCGTTGGGGGGATTCACAATGAGCAGTTCTTC.